This T cell receptor beta chain came from a study of blood T cell repertoires in COVID-19 (dated by TCRdb to between 2020 and 2021). Some background on the complete study: Samples covering the acute and convalescent phases of COVID-19 were provided by collaborators in the United States, Italy and Spain. Subjects who had been exposed to COVID-19, were actively infected with it, or had recovered from it provided the deeply sampled blood TCRbeta repertoires that made up the dataset. The repertoires were released in a freely available public database intended as a resource for research on the immune response to SARS-CoV-2. The sample metadata nearly always contained a de-identified subject ID, COVID-19 status, age in years and sex. The samples were drawn from two sources: the first 160 participants of the ongoing ImmuneRACE study, and 1,000 to 1,500 subjects contributed by 6 global collaborators. The material from the prospective study consisted of cDNA or gDNA derived from T cells, B-cell-depleted T cells, or PBMCs. Where HLA class I and class II types were available, the types were taken from metadata supplied by the sample provider, not from assay-based typing. Overall study results and their limits: Clinical and demographic metadata were provided uncurated, with the amount varying by source and participant.

With regard to this clone: Its target antigen remains unknown. No much larger clonotype is one base removed from it; base qualities were not supplied.

From the cysteine through the phenylalanine, the CDR3 covers 14 amino acids. Of the read, only the CDR3 DNA is kept; its 42 bases are in frame from base 1. V and J are truncated by 7 bases and 3 bases respectively, leaving an intervening sequence of 16 bases. Sequences SGHAT (CDR1) and FQNNGV (CDR2) are obtained from the germline V gene. TCRbeta CDR3 regions were amplified from genomic DNA using the immunoSEQ Assay, a bias-controlled multiplex PCR. In the paper's pipeline: Within the assay, amplification of reference gene primers was used to estimate how many nucleated cells each sample contained. Sequence reads were collapsed and filtered to measure the absolute abundance of every unique TCRbeta CDR3 rearrangement. Productive Simpson clonality was computed per sample as the square root of Simpson's diversity index over productive rearrangements. TCRdb limited this immuneACCESS table to in-frame rearrangements with V and J called. A share of clones is missing; checked studies link under half to unresolved V genes, and the rest is unexplained. V and J calls and clone size are copied from that table; D and trimming were computed from the DNA. The sample table lists hundreds of thousands of clones, around 86% of them with a count of one. The ten largest account for about 6% of the sample.

At one collaborating source in Seattle, patients were enrolled during active infection and were followed longitudinally through the course of disease. The collaborating institutions used their own protocols to collect whole blood in K2EDTA tubes. For TCRbeta analysis, collaborator samples were shipped as frozen whole blood, as isolated PBMCs, or as DNA extracted from either sample type. The V gene is TRBV11-2 and the J gene is TRBJ2-7; the best D guess is TRBD2, with 5 bases matching. The TCR sequence derives from a woman aged 45 to 65 with COVID-19, enrolled during active disease. The source material was peripheral blood. DNA sequence: TGTGCCAGCACCCCGGCGGGCCGTCGCTACGAGCAGTACTTC. This gives the protein CASTPAGRRYEQYF. The variable domain in full, with residues beyond the CDR3 obtained from the reference TRBV11-2 and TRBJ2-7 genes, is EAGVAQSPRYKIIEKRQSVAFWCNPISGHATLYWYQQILGQGPKLLIQFQNNGVVDDSQLPKDRFSAERLKGVDSTLKIQPAKLEDSAVYLCASTPAGRRYEQYFGPGTRLTVT.